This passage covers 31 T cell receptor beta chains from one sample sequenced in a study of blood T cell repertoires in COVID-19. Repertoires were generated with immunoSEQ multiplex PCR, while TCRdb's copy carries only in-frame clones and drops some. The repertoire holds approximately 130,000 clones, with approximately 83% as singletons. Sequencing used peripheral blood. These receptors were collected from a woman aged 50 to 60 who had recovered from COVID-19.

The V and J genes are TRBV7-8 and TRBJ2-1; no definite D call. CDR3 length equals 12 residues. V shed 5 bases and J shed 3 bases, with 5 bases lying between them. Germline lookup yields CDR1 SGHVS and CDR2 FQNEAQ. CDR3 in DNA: TGTGCCAGCAGCCGTCTCTACAATGAGCAGTTCTTC. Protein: CASSRLYNEQFF. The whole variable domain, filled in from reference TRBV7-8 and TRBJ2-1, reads GAGVSQSPRYKVAKRGQDVALRCDPISGHVSLFWYQQALGQGPEFLTYFQNEAQLDKSGLPSDRFFAERPEGSVSTLKIQRTQQEDSAVYLCASSRLYNEQFFGPGTRLTVL.

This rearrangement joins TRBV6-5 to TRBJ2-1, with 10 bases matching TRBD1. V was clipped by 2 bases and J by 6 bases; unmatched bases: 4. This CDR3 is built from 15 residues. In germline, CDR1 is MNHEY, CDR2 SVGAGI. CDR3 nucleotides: TGTGCCAGCAGTTACGGGACAGGGGCGCTCAATGAGCAGTTCTTC. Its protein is CASSYGTGALNEQFF.

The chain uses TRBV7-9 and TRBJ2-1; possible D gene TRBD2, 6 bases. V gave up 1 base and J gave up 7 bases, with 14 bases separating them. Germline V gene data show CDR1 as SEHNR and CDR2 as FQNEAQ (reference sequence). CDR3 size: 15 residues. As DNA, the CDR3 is TGTGCCAGCAGCTTAGGCTCCGGGACTGGTAATGAGCAGTTCTTC. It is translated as CASSLGSGTGNEQFF.

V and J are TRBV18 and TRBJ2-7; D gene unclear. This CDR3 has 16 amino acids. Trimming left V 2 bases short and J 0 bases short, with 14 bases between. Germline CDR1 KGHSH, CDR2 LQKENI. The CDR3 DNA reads TGTGCCAGCTCACCAACTCGAGATAGGAGCTCCTACGAGCAGTACTTC. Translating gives CASSPTRDRSSYEQYF.

The CDR3 spells CASSTGTALYQETQYF. CDR3 nucleotide sequence: TGTGCCAGCAGCACCGGGACAGCGTTGTACCAAGAGACCCAGTACTTC. V is TRBV11-2 and J is TRBJ2-5; 7 bases map to TRBD1. Germline loops: CDR1 SGHAT, CDR2 FQNNGV. This CDR3 is 16 amino acids long. The J segment lost 0 bases and the V segment lost 5 bases, leaving 9 bases of the junction unmatched.

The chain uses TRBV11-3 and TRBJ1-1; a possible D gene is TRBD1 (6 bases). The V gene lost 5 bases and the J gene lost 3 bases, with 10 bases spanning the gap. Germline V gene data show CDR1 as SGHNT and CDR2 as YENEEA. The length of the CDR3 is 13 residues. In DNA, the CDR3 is TGTGCCAGCAGCCGGACAGCCCACACTGAAGCTTTCTTT. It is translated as CASSRTAHTEAFF.

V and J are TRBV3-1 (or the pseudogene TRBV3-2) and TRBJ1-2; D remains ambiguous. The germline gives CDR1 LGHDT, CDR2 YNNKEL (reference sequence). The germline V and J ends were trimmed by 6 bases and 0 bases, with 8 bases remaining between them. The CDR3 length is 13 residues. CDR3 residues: CASSQQTNYGYTF. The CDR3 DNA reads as TGTGCCAGCAGTCAACAGACTAACTATGGCTACACCTTC.

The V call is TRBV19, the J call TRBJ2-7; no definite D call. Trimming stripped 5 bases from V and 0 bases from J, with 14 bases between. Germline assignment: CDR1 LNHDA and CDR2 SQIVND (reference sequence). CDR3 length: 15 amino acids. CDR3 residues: CASSAPAQLSYEQYF. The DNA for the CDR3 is TGTGCCAGTAGTGCCCCAGCGCAACTCTCCTACGAGCAGTACTTC.

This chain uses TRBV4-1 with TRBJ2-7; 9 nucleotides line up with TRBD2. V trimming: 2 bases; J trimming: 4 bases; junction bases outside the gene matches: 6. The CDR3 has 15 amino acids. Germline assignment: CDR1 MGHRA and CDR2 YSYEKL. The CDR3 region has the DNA TGCGCCAGCAGCCAACTCTTTAGCGGGAGTTACGAGCAGTACTTC. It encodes CASSQLFSGSYEQYF.

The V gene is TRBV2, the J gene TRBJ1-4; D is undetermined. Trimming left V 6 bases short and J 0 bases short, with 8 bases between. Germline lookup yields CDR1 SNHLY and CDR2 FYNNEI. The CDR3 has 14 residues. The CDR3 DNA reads TGTGCCAGCAGGTTACTCGCAACTAATGAAAAACTGTTTTTT. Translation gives CASRLLATNEKLFF.

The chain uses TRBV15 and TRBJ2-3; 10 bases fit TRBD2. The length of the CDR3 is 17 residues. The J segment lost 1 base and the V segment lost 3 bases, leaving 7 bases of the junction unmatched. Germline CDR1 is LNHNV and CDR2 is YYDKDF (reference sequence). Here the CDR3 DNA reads TGTGCCACCAGCAGGGGGATCCTAGCGGGGGGCACAGATACGCAGTATTTT. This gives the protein CATSRGILAGGTDTQYF.

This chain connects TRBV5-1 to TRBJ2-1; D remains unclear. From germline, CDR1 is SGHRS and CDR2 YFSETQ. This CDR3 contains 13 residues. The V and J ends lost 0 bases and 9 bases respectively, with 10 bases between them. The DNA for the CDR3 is TGCGCCAGCAGCTTGGCCCCTCTACCTGAGCAGTTCTTC. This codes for CASSLAPLPEQFF.

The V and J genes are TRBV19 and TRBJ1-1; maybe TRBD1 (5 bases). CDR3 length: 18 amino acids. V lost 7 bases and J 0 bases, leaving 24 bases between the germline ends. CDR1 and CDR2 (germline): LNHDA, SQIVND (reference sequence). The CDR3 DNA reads TGTGCCAGTACCCCGCGGGGGAGGGTGGGCGTGATGAACACTGAAGCTTTCTTT. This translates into CASTPRGRVGVMNTEAFF.

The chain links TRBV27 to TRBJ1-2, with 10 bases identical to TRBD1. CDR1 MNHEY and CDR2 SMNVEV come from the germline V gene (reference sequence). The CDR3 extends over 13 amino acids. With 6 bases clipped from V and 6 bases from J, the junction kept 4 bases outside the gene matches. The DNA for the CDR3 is TGTGCCAGCAGACCGGGACAGGGGCATGGCTACACCTTC. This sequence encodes CASRPGQGHGYTF.

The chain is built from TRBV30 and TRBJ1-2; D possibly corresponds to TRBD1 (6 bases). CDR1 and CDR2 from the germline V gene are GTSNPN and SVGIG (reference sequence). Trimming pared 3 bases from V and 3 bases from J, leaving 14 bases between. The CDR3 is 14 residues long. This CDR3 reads CAWRTLDSYYGYTF. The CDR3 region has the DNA TGTGCCTGGAGAACCCTGGACAGCTACTATGGCTACACCTTC.

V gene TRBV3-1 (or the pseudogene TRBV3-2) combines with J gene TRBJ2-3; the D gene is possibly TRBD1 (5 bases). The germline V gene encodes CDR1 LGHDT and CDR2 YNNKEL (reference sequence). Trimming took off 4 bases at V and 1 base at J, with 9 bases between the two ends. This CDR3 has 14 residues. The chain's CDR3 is CASSPRQRTDTQYF. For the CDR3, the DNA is TGTGCCAGCAGCCCCCGACAGCGCACAGATACGCAGTATTTT.

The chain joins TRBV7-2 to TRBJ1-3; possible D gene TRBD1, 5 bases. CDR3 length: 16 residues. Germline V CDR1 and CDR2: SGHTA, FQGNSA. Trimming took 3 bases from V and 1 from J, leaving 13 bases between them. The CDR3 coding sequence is TGTGCCAGCAGCTTCTCCGGGGCGGGATCTGGAAACACCATATATTTT. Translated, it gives CASSFSGAGSGNTIYF.

DNA for the CDR3: TGTGCCTGGAGTGGGGCGGGACGACTCACAGATACGCAGTATTTT. Its protein is CAWSGAGRLTDTQYF. The genes are TRBV30 and TRBJ2-3; D may be TRBD2 (6 bases). The germline CDR1 and CDR2 sequences are GTSNPN and SVGIG (reference sequence). Trimming took off 1 base at V and 2 bases at J, with 13 bases between the two ends. The CDR3 contains 15 residues.

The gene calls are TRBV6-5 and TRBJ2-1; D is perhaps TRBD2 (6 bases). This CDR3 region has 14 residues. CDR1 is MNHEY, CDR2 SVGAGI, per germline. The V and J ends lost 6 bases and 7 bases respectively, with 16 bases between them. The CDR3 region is CASRGTHEGNEQFF. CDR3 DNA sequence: TGTGCCAGCAGAGGGACTCACGAGGGGAATGAGCAGTTCTTC.

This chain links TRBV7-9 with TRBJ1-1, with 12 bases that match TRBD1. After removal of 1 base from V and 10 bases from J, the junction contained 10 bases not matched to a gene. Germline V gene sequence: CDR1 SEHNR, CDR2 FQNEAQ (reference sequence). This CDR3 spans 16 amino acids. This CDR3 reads CASSLEAGTGGERAFF. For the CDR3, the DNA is TGTGCCAGCAGCTTAGAAGCCGGGACAGGGGGCGAAAGAGCTTTCTTT.

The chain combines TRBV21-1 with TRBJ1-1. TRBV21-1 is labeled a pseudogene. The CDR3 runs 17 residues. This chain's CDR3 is CASSKGEGRGSPTEAFF. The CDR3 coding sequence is TGTGCCAGCAGCAAAGGAGAAGGTAGAGGCTCTCCCACTGAAGCTTTCTTT.

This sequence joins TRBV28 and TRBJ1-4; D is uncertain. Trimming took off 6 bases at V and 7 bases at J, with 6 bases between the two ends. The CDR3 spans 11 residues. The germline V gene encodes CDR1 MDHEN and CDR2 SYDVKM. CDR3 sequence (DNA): TGTGCCAGCAGCCGGAGTGAAAAACTGTTTTTT. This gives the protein CASSRSEKLFF.

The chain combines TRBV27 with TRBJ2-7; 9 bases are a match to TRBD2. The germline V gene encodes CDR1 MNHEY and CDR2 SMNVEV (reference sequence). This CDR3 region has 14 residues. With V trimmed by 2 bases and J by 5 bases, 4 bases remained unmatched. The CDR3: CASSLVAGDNEQYF. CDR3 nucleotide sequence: TGTGCCAGCAGTTTAGTAGCGGGAGATAACGAGCAGTACTTC.

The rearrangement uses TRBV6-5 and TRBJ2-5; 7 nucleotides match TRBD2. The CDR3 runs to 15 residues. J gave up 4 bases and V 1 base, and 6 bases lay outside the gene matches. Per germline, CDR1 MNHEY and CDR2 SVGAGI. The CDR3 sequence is CASSYFSGSGETQYF. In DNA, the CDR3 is TGTGCCAGCAGTTACTTTAGCGGGTCTGGAGAGACCCAGTACTTC.

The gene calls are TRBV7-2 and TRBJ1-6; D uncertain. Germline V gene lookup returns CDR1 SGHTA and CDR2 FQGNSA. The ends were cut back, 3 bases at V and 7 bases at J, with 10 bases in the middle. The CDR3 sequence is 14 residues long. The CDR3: CASSLIWENSPLHF. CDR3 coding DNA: TGTGCCAGCAGCTTGATCTGGGAGAATTCACCCCTCCACTTT.

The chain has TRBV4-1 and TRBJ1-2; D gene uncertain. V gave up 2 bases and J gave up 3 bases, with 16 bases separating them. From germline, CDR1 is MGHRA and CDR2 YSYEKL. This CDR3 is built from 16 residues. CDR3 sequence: CASSQSPYRTDYGYTF. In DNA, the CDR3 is TGCGCCAGCAGCCAATCGCCATATAGAACCGACTATGGCTACACCTTC.

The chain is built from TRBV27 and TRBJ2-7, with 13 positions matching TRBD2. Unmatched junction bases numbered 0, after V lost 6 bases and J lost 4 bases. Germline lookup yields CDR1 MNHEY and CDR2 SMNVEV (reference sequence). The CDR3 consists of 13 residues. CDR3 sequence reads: CASRLAGGYEQYF. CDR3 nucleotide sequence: TGTGCCAGCAGACTAGCGGGGGGGTACGAGCAGTACTTC.

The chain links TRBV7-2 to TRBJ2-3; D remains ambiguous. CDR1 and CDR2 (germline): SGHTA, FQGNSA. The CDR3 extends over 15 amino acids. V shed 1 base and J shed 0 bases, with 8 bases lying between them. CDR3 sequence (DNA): TGTGCCAGCAGCTTAGTTCCAGTTAGCACAGATACGCAGTATTTT. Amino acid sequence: CASSLVPVSTDTQYF.

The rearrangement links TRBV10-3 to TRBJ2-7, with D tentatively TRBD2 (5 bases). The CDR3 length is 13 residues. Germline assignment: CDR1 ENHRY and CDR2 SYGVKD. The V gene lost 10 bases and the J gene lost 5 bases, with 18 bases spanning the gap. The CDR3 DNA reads TGTGCCACCCGCGGCGGGCTAGGCAACGAGCAGTACTTC. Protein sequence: CATRGGLGNEQYF.

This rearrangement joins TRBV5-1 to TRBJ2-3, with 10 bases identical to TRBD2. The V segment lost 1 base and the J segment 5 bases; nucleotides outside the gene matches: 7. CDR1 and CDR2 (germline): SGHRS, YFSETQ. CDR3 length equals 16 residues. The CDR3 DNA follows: TGCGCCAGCAGCTTGCGAGCGGGGGGGCGCGGAGATACGCAGTATTTT. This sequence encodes CASSLRAGGRGDTQYF.

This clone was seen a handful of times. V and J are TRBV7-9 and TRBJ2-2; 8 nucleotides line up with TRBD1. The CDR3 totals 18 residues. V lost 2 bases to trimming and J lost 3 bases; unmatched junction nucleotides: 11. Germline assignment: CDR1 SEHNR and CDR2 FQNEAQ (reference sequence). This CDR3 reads CASSLFDQGAEDTGELFF. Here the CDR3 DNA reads TGTGCCAGCAGCTTATTCGATCAGGGGGCTGAGGACACCGGGGAGCTGTTTTTT.